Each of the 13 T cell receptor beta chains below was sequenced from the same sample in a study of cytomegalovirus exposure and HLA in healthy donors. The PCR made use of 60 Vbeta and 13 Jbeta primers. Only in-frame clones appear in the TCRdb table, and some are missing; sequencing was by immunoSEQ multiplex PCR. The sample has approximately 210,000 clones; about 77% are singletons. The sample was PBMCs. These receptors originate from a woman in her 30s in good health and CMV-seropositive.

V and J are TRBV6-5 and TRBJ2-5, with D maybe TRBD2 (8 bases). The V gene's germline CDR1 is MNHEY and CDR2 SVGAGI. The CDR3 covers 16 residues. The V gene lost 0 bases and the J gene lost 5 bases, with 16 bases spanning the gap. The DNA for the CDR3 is TGTGCCAGCAGTTACTCTTTCGGGAGGGGGCAGGAGACCCAGTACTTC. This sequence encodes CASSYSFGRGQETQYF.

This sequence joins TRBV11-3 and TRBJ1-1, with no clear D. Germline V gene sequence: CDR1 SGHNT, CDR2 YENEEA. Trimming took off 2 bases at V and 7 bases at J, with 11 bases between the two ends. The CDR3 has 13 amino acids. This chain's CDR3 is CASSLHATGEAFF. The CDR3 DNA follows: TGTGCCAGCAGCTTACACGCAACGGGTGAAGCTTTCTTT.

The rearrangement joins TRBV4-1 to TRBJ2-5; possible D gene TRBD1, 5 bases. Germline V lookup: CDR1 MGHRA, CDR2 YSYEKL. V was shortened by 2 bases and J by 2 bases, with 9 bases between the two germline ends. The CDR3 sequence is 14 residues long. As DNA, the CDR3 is TGCGCCAGCAGCCAACGAGACAGTCAAGAGACCCAGTACTTC. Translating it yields CASSQRDSQETQYF.

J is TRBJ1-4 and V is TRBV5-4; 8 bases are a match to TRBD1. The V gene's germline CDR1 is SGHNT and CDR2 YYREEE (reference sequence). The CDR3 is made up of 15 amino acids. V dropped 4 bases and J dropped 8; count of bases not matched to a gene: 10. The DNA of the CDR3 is TGTGCCAGCAGCATGCGGACAGGGAGTAACGAAAAACTGTTTTTT. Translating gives CASSMRTGSNEKLFF.

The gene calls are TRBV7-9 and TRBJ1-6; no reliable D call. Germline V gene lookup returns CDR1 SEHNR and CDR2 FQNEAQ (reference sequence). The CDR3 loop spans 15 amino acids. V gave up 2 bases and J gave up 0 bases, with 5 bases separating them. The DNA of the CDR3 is TGTGCCAGCAGCTTATTCAGCTCCTATAATTCACCCCTCCACTTT. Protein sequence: CASSLFSSYNSPLHF.

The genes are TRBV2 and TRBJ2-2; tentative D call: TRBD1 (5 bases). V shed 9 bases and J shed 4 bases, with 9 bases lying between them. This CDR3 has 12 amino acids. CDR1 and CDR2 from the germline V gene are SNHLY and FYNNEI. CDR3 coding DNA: TGTGCCAGAGGGGCCAGCACCGGGGAGCTGTTTTTT. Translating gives CARGASTGELFF.

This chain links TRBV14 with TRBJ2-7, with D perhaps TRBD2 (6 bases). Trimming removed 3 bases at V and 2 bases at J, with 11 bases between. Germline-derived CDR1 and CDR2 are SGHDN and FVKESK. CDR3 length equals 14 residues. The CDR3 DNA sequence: TGTGCCAGCAGCCACGGCGGGGTGCCCTACGAGCAGTACTTC. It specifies CASSHGGVPYEQYF.

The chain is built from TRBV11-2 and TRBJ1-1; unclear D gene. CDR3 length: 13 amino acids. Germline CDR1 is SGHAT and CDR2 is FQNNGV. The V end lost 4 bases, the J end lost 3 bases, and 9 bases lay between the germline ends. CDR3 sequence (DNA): TGTGCCAGCAGCTCCACACCCCACACTGAAGCTTTCTTT. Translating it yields CASSSTPHTEAFF.

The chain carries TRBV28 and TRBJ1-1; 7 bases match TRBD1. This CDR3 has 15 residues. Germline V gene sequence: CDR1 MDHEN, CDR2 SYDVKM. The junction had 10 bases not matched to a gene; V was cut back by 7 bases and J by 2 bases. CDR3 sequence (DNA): TGTGCCAGCACCACCCGATGGGACAGTAACACTGAAGCTTTCTTT. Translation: CASTTRWDSNTEAFF.

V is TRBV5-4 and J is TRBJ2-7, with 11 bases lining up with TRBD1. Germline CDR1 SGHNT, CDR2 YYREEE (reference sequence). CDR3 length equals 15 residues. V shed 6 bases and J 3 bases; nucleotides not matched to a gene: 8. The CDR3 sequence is CASTRGQGAVYEQYF. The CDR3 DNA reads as TGTGCCAGCACCAGAGGACAGGGGGCTGTCTACGAGCAGTACTTC.

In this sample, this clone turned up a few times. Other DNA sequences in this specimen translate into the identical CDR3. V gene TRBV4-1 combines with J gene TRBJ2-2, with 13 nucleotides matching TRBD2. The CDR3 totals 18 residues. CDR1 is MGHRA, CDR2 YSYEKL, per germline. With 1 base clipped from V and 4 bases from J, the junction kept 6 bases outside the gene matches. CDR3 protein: CASSQGGLAGVGTGELFF. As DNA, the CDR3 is TGCGCCAGCAGCCAAGGCGGACTAGCGGGAGTTGGCACCGGGGAGCTGTTTTTT.

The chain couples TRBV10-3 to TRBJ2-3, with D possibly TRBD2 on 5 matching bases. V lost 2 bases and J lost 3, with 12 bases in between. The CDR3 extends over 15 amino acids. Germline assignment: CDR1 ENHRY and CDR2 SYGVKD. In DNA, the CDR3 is TGTGCCATCAGTGAGCCCGGGATCCAAACAGATACGCAGTATTTT. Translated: CAISEPGIQTDTQYF.

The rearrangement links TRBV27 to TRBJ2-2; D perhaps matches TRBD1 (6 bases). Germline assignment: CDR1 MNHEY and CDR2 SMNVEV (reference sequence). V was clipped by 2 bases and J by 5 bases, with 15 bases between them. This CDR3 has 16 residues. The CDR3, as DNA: TGTGCCAGCAGTTTACTTCTGGCAGGGGAAACCGGGGAGCTGTTTTTT. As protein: CASSLLLAGETGELFF.